These 16 T cell receptor beta chains came from one sample sequenced in a study of graft-versus-host responses after intestinal transplantation. The repertoire was sequenced with immunoSEQ multiplex PCR; TCRdb's copy has only in-frame clones and lacks some. The sample includes some 100,000 clones, 80% to 95% of them seen just once. No antigen has been identified for these receptors. Here the sequenced sample was unstimulated CD8+ T cells sorted from spleen or lymph node cells, taken before transplant. Receptors originate from a human donor who was the organ donor for an intestinal transplant.

This chain connects TRBV4-1 to TRBJ2-3; TRBD2 agrees at 12 bases. There are 18 residues in the CDR3. The V gene end was trimmed by 4 bases and the J gene end by 4 bases; junction bases not matched to a gene: 12. The germline V gene has CDR1 MGHRA and CDR2 YSYEKL. CDR3 DNA sequence: TGCGCCAGCAGCCCCCATTCTAGCGGGGGGGCAGGGGCAGATACGCAGTATTTT. Protein sequence: CASSPHSSGGAGADTQYF.

The V and J genes are TRBV28 and TRBJ1-3; D possibly corresponds to TRBD1 (5 bases). The CDR3 totals 16 residues. Trimming cost V 7 bases and J 1 base, with 17 bases left between them. The germline CDR1 and CDR2 sequences are MDHEN and SYDVKM. The DNA for the CDR3 is TGTGCCAGCACCAACTCCGCGGAGGGGTCTGGAAACACCATATATTTT. Its protein is CASTNSAEGSGNTIYF.

Here the CDR3 reads CASSLAAPGYEQYF. The CDR3 nucleotides are TGTGCCAGCAGCTTAGCGGCCCCAGGATACGAGCAGTACTTC. V is TRBV7-9 and J is TRBJ2-7; D is ambiguous. This CDR3 is 14 amino acids long. V was pared by 0 bases and J by 4 bases, with 10 bases between. Germline lookup yields CDR1 SEHNR and CDR2 FQNEAQ (reference sequence).

The gene calls are TRBV4-2 and TRBJ1-1; D is ambiguous. CDR1 and CDR2 from the germline V gene are LGHNA and YNFKEQ. Trimming shortened V by 1 base and J by 9 bases, and 15 bases separated the two germline ends. CDR3 length equals 14 residues. CDR3 region: CASSQVGEGTQAFF. The DNA of the CDR3 is TGTGCCAGCAGCCAAGTTGGGGAGGGTACCCAAGCTTTCTTT.

This rearrangement joins TRBV27 to TRBJ1-1; D may be TRBD1 (6 bases). CDR1 MNHEY and CDR2 SMNVEV come from the germline V gene (reference sequence). The CDR3 runs to 15 residues. V was pared by 0 bases and J by 4 bases, with 12 bases between. The CDR3 spells CASSLSYRVGTEAFF. In nucleotides, the CDR3 is TGTGCCAGCAGTTTATCTTACAGGGTTGGCACTGAAGCTTTCTTT.

This chain connects TRBV9 to TRBJ2-5; a weak D match, TRBD2 (6 bases). This CDR3 contains 12 residues. Germline lookup yields CDR1 SGDLS and CDR2 YYNGEE. Trimming stripped 7 bases from V and 5 bases from J, with 12 bases between. The CDR3 sequence is CASSGVGETQYF. CDR3 sequence (DNA): TGTGCCAGCTCGGGGGTTGGGGAGACCCAGTACTTC.

In its sample, this clone was seen once. V usage is TRBV28 and J usage is TRBJ2-7; 11 bases are shared with TRBD2. V gave up 4 bases and J gave up 7 bases; unmatched junction bases: 9. Germline assignment: CDR1 MDHEN and CDR2 SYDVKM. The CDR3 spans 15 residues. For the CDR3, the DNA is TGTGCCAGCAGTTCCCTAGCGGGAGGCGGCGAAGAGCAGTACTTC. It is translated as CASSSLAGGGEEQYF.

The chain has TRBV5-1 and TRBJ1-2; no clear D gene. From germline, CDR1 is SGHRS and CDR2 YFSETQ. Trimming shortened V by 2 bases and J by 4 bases, and 12 bases separated the two germline ends. The CDR3 is 14 amino acids. The CDR3 loop reads CASSFGSLGYGYTF. CDR3 coding DNA: TGCGCCAGCAGCTTCGGGTCTTTGGGCTATGGCTACACCTTC.

The chain combines TRBV27 with TRBJ2-7; 8 bases are shared with TRBD1. CDR1 is MNHEY and CDR2 is SMNVEV in the germline V gene (reference sequence). The trim removed 2 bases at V and 4 bases at J, leaving 4 bases unmatched. This CDR3 has 14 residues. The CDR3 nucleotides read TGTGCCAGCAGTTTAACTCACAGGGGGTACGAGCAGTACTTC. Protein product: CASSLTHRGYEQYF.

The rearrangement uses TRBV11-3 and TRBJ2-7, with a tentative D call TRBD1 (8 bases). Deletions cut 0 bases from V and 2 bases from J, with 11 bases between. In germline, CDR1 is SGHNT, CDR2 YENEEA. The CDR3 totals 15 residues. The CDR3 here is CASSLDTGGAYEQYF. The CDR3 DNA reads TGTGCCAGCAGCTTAGATACAGGGGGGGCCTACGAGCAGTACTTC.

The chain is built from TRBV6-5 and TRBJ1-2; the D is unclear. This CDR3 comprises 15 residues. Trimming removed 2 bases at V and 4 bases at J, with 14 bases between. Germline V CDR1 and CDR2: MNHEY, SVGAGI. The CDR3 loop is CASSYVEGRTYGYTF. CDR3 bases: TGTGCCAGCAGTTACGTAGAGGGCAGAACCTATGGCTACACCTTC.

The chain has TRBV28 and TRBJ1-5, with D unresolved. Germline V lookup: CDR1 MDHEN, CDR2 SYDVKM. Trimming left V 11 bases short and J 2 bases short, with 10 bases between. The CDR3 totals 12 residues. This CDR3 reads CACDYGNQPQHF. CDR3 bases: TGTGCCTGCGACTATGGCAATCAGCCCCAGCATTTT. The variable domain in full, with the rest retrieved from reference TRBV28 and TRBJ1-5, is DVKVTQSSRYLVKRTGEKVFLECVQDMDHENMFWYRQDPGLGLRLIYFSYDVKMKEKGDIPEGYSVSREKKERFSLILESASTNQTSMYLCACDYGNQPQHFGDGTRLSIL.

The chain carries TRBV5-6 and TRBJ2-7; D call uncertain. Germline loops: CDR1 SGHDT, CDR2 YYEEEE. CDR3 length: 13 amino acids. V was trimmed by 1 base and J by 1 base, leaving 6 bases between them. The CDR3 loop is CASSLSSSYEQYF. The CDR3 nucleotides are TGTGCCAGCAGCTTGAGTAGTTCCTACGAGCAGTACTTC. The full variable domain, rest sourced from reference TRBV5-6 and TRBJ2-7, is DAGVTQSPTHLIKTRGQQVTLRCSPKSGHDTVSWYQQALGQGPQFIFQYYEEEERQRGNFPDRFSGHQFPNYSSELNVNALLLGDSALYLCASSLSSSYEQYFGPGTRLTVT.

The chain links TRBV7-6 to TRBJ1-3; perhaps TRBD1 as D (6 bases). There are 16 residues in the CDR3. Germline-derived CDR1 and CDR2 are SGHVS and FNYEAQ. Deletions cut 4 bases from V and 3 bases from J, with 16 bases between. CDR3 sequence reads: CASSSLRGLIGNTIYF. As DNA, the CDR3 is TGTGCCAGCAGCTCGCTCAGGGGATTGATTGGAAACACCATATATTTT.

This clone has a single count. The V and J genes are TRBV21-1 and TRBJ2-7; the D segment call TRBD1 is taken from the table without a DNA check. TRBV21-1 is a listed pseudogene. This CDR3 comprises 16 residues. The CDR3 nucleotides read TGTGCCAGCAGCAACTGTCCCAGGGATCTCACCTACGAGCAGTACTTC. Translated, it gives CASSNCPRDLTYEQYF.

The V gene is TRBV11-3, the J gene TRBJ2-1, with TRBD2 matching over 7 bases. The V gene end was trimmed by 6 bases and the J gene end by 4 bases; junction bases not matched to a gene: 9. Germline V gene lookup returns CDR1 SGHNT and CDR2 YENEEA. The CDR3 is made up of 15 amino acids. For the CDR3, the DNA is TGTGCCAGCAGTAAACGGGAGGACCCTTACAATGAGCAGTTCTTC. Its protein is CASSKREDPYNEQFF.